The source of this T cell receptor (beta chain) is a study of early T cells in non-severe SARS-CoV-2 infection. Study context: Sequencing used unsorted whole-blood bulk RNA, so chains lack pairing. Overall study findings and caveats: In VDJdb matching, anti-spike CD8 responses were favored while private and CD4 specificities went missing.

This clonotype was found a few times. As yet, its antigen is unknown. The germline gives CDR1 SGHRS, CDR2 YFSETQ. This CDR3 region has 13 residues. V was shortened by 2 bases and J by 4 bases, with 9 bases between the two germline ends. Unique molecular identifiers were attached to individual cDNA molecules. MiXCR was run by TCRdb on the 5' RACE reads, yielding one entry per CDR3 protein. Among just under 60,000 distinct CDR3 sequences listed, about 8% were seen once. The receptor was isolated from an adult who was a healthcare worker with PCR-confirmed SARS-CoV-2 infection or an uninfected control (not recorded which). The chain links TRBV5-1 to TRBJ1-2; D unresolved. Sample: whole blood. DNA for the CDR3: TGCGCCAGCAGCTTTGAGGGCGCCTATGGCTACACCTTC. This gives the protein CASSFEGAYGYTF.